At least ten counts were recorded for the clone carrying this T cell receptor (beta chain). Its cognate antigen is unknown. This sample was taken from a study of T cells in Graves' hyperthyroidism and ophthalmopathy. Study-level background: Peripheral blood was collected at initial diagnosis, before any treatment.

Uncontrolled infection, other autoimmune disease, pregnancy or lactation barred patients from enrollment. PBMCs were obtained from 10 ml fresh peripheral blood. The CDR3 spans 11 residues. From germline, CDR1 is DFQATT and CDR2 SNEGSKA (reference sequence). V shed 6 bases, J shed 10 bases, and the junction held 4 bases outside the gene matches. Researchers amplified the TCR beta CDR3 regions from RNA transcripts. The HTBI set primed first-round TCR CDR3 RT-PCR. TCRdb re-called the multiplex PCR reads through MiXCR, storing one row per CDR3 protein. Among 400,000 to 550,000 distinct CDR3 sequences, around a quarter were seen once, and the ten largest hold around 10%. Points from the study as a whole: A 13 V-J signature model discriminated ophthalmopathy versus stable hyperthyroidism.

This chain uses TRBV20-1 with TRBJ1-1; 11 bases are a match to TRBD1. The TCR originated in a young woman with Graves' ophthalmopathy. The specimen sequenced was blood. The DNA of the CDR3 is TGCAGTGCGGCCGGGACAGGGGGAGCTTTCTTT. Protein: CSAAGTGGAFF.